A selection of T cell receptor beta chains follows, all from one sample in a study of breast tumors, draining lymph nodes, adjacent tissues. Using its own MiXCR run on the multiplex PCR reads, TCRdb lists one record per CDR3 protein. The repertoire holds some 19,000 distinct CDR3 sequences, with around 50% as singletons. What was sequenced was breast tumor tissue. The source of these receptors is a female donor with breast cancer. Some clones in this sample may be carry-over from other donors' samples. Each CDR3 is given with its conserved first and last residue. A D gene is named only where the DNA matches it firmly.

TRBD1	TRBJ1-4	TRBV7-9	CASSTGTGIEKLFF
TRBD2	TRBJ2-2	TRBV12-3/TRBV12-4	CAGRPSGRGFSGELFF
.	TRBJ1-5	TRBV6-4	CASSRLSGSGGNQPQHF
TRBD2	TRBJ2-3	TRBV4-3	CASRSSGHSSTDTQYF
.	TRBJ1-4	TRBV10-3	CAISEGEKLFF
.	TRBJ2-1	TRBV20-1	CSARDRVSLRLNEQFF
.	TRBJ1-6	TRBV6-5	CASSYRDGSPLHF
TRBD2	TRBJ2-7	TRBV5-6	CASSFGTSGRAHSYEQYF
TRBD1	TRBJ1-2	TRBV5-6	CASSPGTGTVAGWAGYTF
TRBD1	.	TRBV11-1	CASSRDRGTDAQHF
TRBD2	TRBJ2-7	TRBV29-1	CSVGCLAGQCEQYF
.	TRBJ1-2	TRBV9	CASSAKDGNYGYTF
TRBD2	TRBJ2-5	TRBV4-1	CASTPRASGEQETQYF
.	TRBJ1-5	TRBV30	CAWSENSNQPQHF
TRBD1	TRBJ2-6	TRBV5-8	CASSRGQGGTGANVLTF
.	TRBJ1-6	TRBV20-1	CSAREGGANYNSPPHF
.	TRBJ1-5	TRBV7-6	CASSLGPGQPQHF
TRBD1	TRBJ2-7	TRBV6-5	CASSHLGTGVSEQYF
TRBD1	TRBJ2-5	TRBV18	CASSPRQGQETQYF
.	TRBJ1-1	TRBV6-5	CASSYGAGVRTEAFF
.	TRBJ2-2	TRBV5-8	CASSTTDYTGELFF
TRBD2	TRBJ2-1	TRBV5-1	CASSLWLAGGDGNNEQFF
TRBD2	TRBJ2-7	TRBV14	CASSQWLAGIYEQYF
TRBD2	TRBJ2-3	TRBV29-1	CSVGLAGARDTQYF
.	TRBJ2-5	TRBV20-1	CSARITAEGWETHYF
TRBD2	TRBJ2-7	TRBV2	CASRGLAGGTGELYF
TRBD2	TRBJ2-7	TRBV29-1	CSVRTSGSSYEQYF
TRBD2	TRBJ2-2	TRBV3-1	CASSLVGLAGGVGTGELFF
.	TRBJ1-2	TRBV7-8	CASSYGSNYGYTF
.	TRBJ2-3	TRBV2	CASSVTAEPTDTQYF
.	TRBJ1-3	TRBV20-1	CSLAGSGEGNTIYF
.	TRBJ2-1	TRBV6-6	CASSYSGRSKVYEQFF
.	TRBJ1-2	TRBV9	CASSVDVGGDTEGYTF
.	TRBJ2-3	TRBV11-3	CASSRGAVTDTQYF
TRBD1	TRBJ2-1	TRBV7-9	CASSLRQQGGDEQFF
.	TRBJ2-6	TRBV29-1	CSVEGRGVFGANGLTF
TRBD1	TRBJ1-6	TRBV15	CATSRDSDRALHF
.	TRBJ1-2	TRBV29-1	CSVEEQEHYGYTF
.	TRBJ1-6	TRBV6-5	CASSHSHQVNSPLHF
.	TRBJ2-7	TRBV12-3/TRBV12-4	CASSFGTQPPYEQYF
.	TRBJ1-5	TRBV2	CASSYQVDQPQHF
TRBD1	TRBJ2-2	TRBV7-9	CTSSARDSNPLGLFF
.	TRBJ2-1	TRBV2	CASKRTDTQFF
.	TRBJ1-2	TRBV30	CAWRGLGTYGYTF
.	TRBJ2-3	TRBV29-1	CSAEPRGRGSDTQYF
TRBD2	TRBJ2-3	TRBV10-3	CAISEFPTSGRGDTQYF
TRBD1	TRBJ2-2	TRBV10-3	CAISGTGGTGELFF
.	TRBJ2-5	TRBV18	CASSPSGVQEIQYF
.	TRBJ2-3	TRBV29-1	CSVGGLTNTDTQYF
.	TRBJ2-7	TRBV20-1	CSATSRGTYEQYF
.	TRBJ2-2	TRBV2	CASSLDSGELFF
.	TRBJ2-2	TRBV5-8	CASSFHTGELFF
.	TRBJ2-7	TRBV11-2	CASRSLAEQYF